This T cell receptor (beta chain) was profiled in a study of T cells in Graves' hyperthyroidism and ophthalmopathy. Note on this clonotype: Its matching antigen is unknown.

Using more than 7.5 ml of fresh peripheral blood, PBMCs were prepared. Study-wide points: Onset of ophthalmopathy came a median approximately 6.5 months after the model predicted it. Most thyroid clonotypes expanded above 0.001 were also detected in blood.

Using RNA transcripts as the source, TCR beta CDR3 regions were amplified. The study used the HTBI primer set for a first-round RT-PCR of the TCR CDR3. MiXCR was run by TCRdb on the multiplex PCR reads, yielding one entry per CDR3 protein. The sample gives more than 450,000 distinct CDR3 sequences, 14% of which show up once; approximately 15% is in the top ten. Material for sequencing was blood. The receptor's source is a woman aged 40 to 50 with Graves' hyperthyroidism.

CDR3 coding DNA: TGTGCCAGCAGCCCTATAGGCGGGAGAGCAGAGACCCAGTACTTC. Protein product: CASSPIGGRAETQYF. The V call is TRBV7-9, the J call TRBJ2-5, with TRBD2 matching over 7 bases. Germline CDR1 SEHNR, CDR2 FQNEAQ (reference sequence). The CDR3 contains 15 residues. V lost 5 bases to trimming and J lost 4 bases; unmatched junction nucleotides: 10.